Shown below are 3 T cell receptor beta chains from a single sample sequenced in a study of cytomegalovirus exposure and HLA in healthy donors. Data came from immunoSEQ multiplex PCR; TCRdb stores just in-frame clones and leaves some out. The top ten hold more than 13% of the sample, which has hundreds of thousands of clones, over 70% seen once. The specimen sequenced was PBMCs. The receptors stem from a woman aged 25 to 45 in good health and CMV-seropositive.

Written as DNA, the CDR3 is TGTGCCAGCAGATCCAGGGCAGCCACCTACGAGCAGTACTTC. Amino acid sequence: CASRSRAATYEQYF. The rearrangement links TRBV5-6 to TRBJ2-7; a possible D gene is TRBD1 (5 bases). This CDR3 region has 14 residues. The V gene's germline CDR1 is SGHDT and CDR2 YYEEEE. V lost 5 bases and J 2 bases, leaving 14 bases between the germline ends.

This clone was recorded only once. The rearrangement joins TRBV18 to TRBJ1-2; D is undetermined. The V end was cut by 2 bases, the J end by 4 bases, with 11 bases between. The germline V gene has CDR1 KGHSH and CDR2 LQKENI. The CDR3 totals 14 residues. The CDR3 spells CASSPGDTVYGYTF. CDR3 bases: TGTGCCAGCTCACCAGGAGACACCGTCTATGGCTACACCTTC.

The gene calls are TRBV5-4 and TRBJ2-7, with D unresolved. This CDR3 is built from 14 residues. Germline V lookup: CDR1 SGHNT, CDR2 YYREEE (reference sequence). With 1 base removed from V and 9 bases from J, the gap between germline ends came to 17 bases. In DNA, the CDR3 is TGTGCCAGCAGCTTGAAGGGCACGGCGCTCGGGCAGTACTTC. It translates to CASSLKGTALGQYF.